A selection of T cell receptor beta chains follows, all from one sample in a study of vaccination effects on CD4 cells after COVID-19. The repertoire was sequenced with immunoSEQ multiplex PCR; TCRdb's copy has only in-frame clones and lacks some. The data show tens of thousands of clones, about 80% seen once. For these receptors, no antigen is known. Specimen: CD4+ T cells from PBMCs cultured with HCoV-OC43 spike peptides, collected before COVID-19 vaccination. These TCRs come from a human donor who received a COVID-19 vaccine. CDR3s include the opening cysteine and the closing phenylalanine or tryptophan. A D gene is named only where the DNA matches it firmly. Size is omitted from some rows. Given values are once, few, many or a class for expanded clones.

J gene	V gene	clone size	D gene	CDR3 DNA	CDR3 protein
TRBJ1-4	TRBV15	.	.	TGTGCCACCAGCAGAGATATACAGGTTAATGAAAAACTGTTTTTT	CATSRDIQVNEKLFF
TRBJ2-3	TRBV9	.	.	TGTGCCAGCAGCTCCGAAAGGGGGAGCACAGATACGCAGTATTTT	CASSSERGSTDTQYF
TRBJ2-2	TRBV5-4	few	TRBD2	TGTGCCAGCAGCCGAGGGACTAGCGGCCTTGTTACCGGGGAGCTGTTTTTT	CASSRGTSGLVTGELFF
TRBJ2-7	TRBV28	.	TRBD2	TGTGCCAGCAACGCCCTAGCGGGGTTCTACGAGCAGTACTTC	CASNALAGFYEQYF
TRBJ2-3	TRBV2	.	TRBD2	TGTGCCAGCAGTGAAGCGCTTCGTCTAGCGGCAGATACGCAGTATTTT	CASSEALRLAADTQYF
TRBJ1-6	TRBV4-2	.	.	TGTGCCAGCAGCCAAGTGGGGGGCAGGTCCTATAATTCACCCCTCCACTTT	CASSQVGGRSYNSPLHF
TRBJ1-2	TRBV2	.	.	TGTGCCAGCAGTGAGTGGGAAAGACAGAGGGGGAATGGCTACACCTTC	CASSEWERQRGNGYTF
TRBJ2-1	TRBV5-1	.	TRBD2	TGCGCCAGCAGCTTAGCGGGGCGGTTCAGGAATGAGCAGTTCTTC	CASSLAGRFRNEQFF
TRBJ1-2	TRBV5-4	few	.	TGTGCCAGCAGCTTGGCAGGCGGGGACTATGGCTACACCTTC	CASSLAGGDYGYTF
TRBJ1-2	TRBV2	.	.	TGTGCCAGCAGTGAAATCCTAGCTTCGGGTGGCTACACCTTC	CASSEILASGGYTF
TRBJ2-7	TRBV28	.	.	TGTGCCAGCAGTCCCACCCCGCTAGCGAGGCGGCTGTACTTC	CASSPTPLARRLYF
TRBJ2-1	TRBV4-1	.	.	TGCGCCAGCAGCCAAATTCAGCGGACATACAATGAGCAGTTCTTC	CASSQIQRTYNEQFF
TRBJ2-5	TRBV6-1	.	.	TGTGCCAGCAGTGAATGGGGGGGCAACAGGGGGGAGACCCAGTACTTC	CASSEWGGNRGETQYF
TRBJ2-7	TRBV27	.	TRBD1	TGTGCCAGCAGTTTATCGACGTCCGGGACAGGGGGACACGAGCAGTACTTC	CASSLSTSGTGGHEQYF
TRBJ1-4	TRBV5-1	.	.	TGCGCCAGCAGCGACACAGGGTCAACTAATGAAAAACTGTTTTTT	CASSDTGSTNEKLFF
TRBJ2-3	TRBV3-1/TRBV3-2	.	.	TGTGCCAGCAGCCAAGATGGGGCCCAGCGGATTACAGATACGCAGTATTTT	CASSQDGAQRITDTQYF
TRBJ1-3	TRBV7-6	.	.	TGTGCCAGCAGCTTGGGTACAGGAGGCTCTGGAAACACCATATATTTT	CASSLGTGGSGNTIYF
TRBJ2-7	TRBV19	.	TRBD2	TGTGCCAGTAGTATCGGGGGGTCTAGCTCCTACGAGCAGTACTTC	CASSIGGSSSYEQYF
TRBJ2-1	TRBV5-1	.	.	TGCGCCAGCAGCCACGACGGGGCCTCGAGGGATGAGCAGTTCTTC	CASSHDGASRDEQFF
TRBJ1-1	TRBV5-1	.	.	TGCGCCAGCAGCCCGGGACACCAAAACACTGAAGCTTTCTTT	CASSPGHQNTEAFF
TRBJ2-3	TRBV10-3	.	.	TGTGCCACTTCACAGGGGGGGGGAGAAGATACGCAGTATTTT	CATSQGGGEDTQYF
TRBJ2-1	TRBV2	.	TRBD1	TGTGCCAGCAGCCTGGACAGGGCCACCTACAATGAGCAGTTCTTC	CASSLDRATYNEQFF
TRBJ2-7	TRBV28	.	TRBD1	TGTGCCAGCAGTTCTGGACAGGGTTTCTCCTACGAGCAGTACTTC	CASSSGQGFSYEQYF